The 18 T cell receptor beta chains in this list originate from one sample, sequenced in a study of PD-1 blockade in classical Hodgkin lymphoma. All patients relapsed after autologous stem cell transplantation, and brentuximab vedotin exposure varied. Data came from immunoSEQ multiplex PCR; TCRdb stores just in-frame clones and leaves some out. The data show tens of thousands of clones, more than 75% seen once. The sample was peripheral blood mononuclear cells (PBMCs), taken at baseline. The origin of the receptors is a human donor with classical Hodgkin lymphoma.

V usage is TRBV4-2 and J usage is TRBJ1-5, with TRBD1 identical over 8 bases. This CDR3 has 15 amino acids. J was trimmed by 9 bases and V by 0 bases; bases with no gene match: 7. CDR1 and CDR2 from the germline V gene are LGHNA and YNFKEQ. In DNA, the CDR3 is TGTGCCAGCAGCCAAGAGAGACAGGGGAGGATGCCCCAGCATTTT. Translated: CASSQERQGRMPQHF.

The CDR3 DNA sequence: TGTGCCAGCAGGAACTCGGGGCTCACAGATACGCAGTATTTT. Residues: CASRNSGLTDTQYF. The J gene is TRBJ2-3, the V gene TRBV2; D possibly matches TRBD1 or TRBD2 (5 bases each). The V and J ends lost 6 bases and 2 bases respectively, with 12 bases between them. This CDR3 spans 14 amino acids. Germline V CDR1 and CDR2: SNHLY, FYNNEI.

The V call is TRBV5-1, the J call TRBJ2-1, with D possibly TRBD2 on 6 matching bases. This CDR3 comprises 11 residues. The V and J ends lost 2 bases and 10 bases respectively, with 7 bases between them. Germline V gives CDR1 SGHRS, CDR2 YFSETQ. The CDR3 sequence is CASSFLAEQFF. DNA of the CDR3: TGCGCCAGCAGCTTCCTAGCGGAGCAGTTCTTC.

The rearrangement joins TRBV6-6 to TRBJ1-6; D might be TRBD1 (5 bases). CDR1 is MNHNY and CDR2 is SVGAGI in the germline V gene (reference sequence). Trimming stripped 5 bases from V and 6 bases from J, with 17 bases between. The CDR3 is made up of 16 amino acids. The CDR3 here is CASSHPDTRSNSPLHF. DNA for the CDR3: TGTGCCAGCAGTCACCCGGACACCCGAAGTAATTCACCCCTCCACTTT.

This clone was found a few times. The chain recombines TRBV7-3 with TRBJ2-1; perhaps D is TRBD1 or TRBD2 (5 bases each). Germline loops: CDR1 SGHTA, CDR2 FQGTGA. The V gene lost 5 bases and the J gene lost 6 bases, with 11 bases spanning the gap. CDR3 length equals 13 residues. DNA for the CDR3: TGTGCCAGCAGCCCCGGGACCCTCAATGAGCAGTTCTTC. Protein product: CASSPGTLNEQFF.

The chain carries TRBV6-5 and TRBJ2-7; 8 bases line up with TRBD2. The CDR3 loop spans 14 amino acids. CDR1 and CDR2 (germline): MNHEY, SVGAGI. Losses at the gene ends were 7 bases for V and 0 bases for J; bases not matched to a gene: 5. CDR3 in DNA: TGTGCCAGCAACGGGGGGGACGCCTCCTACGAGCAGTACTTC. Its protein is CASNGGDASYEQYF.

For the CDR3, the DNA is TGTGCCAGCAGCTTTGGGCAGGGAGGGGGCTACACCTTC. This encodes CASSFGQGGGYTF. The rearrangement joins TRBV7-8 to TRBJ1-2, with D possibly matching TRBD1 (5 bases). Germline V gives CDR1 SGHVS, CDR2 FQNEAQ. Trimming pared 3 bases from V and 8 bases from J, leaving 13 bases between. This CDR3 is built from 13 residues.

This sequence joins TRBV5-1 and TRBJ2-5; D tentatively fits TRBD1 or TRBD2 (5 bases each). This CDR3 is built from 14 residues. Germline V gene sequence: CDR1 SGHRS, CDR2 YFSETQ. V lost 4 bases to trimming and J lost 1 base, with 11 bases between them. In DNA form, the CDR3 reads TGCGCCAGCAGCATGTTGGGGGTCCAAGAGACCCAGTACTTC. Amino acids: CASSMLGVQETQYF.

Here the CDR3 DNA reads TGTGCCAGCAGCTTGTCAAGCTTAGCAGGAATCTCTGGAAACACCATATATTTT. Translated, it gives CASSLSSLAGISGNTIYF. This chain links TRBV7-2 with TRBJ1-3; D not resolved. V was shortened by 3 bases and J by 0 bases, with 18 bases between the two germline ends. Germline loops: CDR1 SGHTA, CDR2 FQGNSA. The CDR3 totals 18 residues.

This chain links TRBV4-2 with TRBJ1-6; possibly TRBD1 for D (6 bases). The CDR3 contains 17 residues. The germline V gene encodes CDR1 LGHNA and CDR2 YNFKEQ. V gave up 0 bases and J gave up 6 bases, with 15 bases separating them. The CDR3 loop is CASSQERVGQANSPLHF. DNA for the CDR3: TGTGCCAGCAGCCAAGAAAGGGTGGGACAAGCTAATTCACCCCTCCACTTT.

The chain carries TRBV7-9 and TRBJ1-6, with a possible D match to TRBD1 (5 bases). Trimming left V 1 base short and J 7 bases short, with 11 bases between. Germline V gives CDR1 SEHNR, CDR2 FQNEAQ (reference sequence). The CDR3 extends over 15 amino acids. CDR3 DNA: TGTGCCAGCAGCTTAGTAGACAGTTCCAATTCACCCCTCCACTTT. Its protein is CASSLVDSSNSPLHF.

The chain is built from TRBV10-3 and TRBJ2-5; 7 bases map to TRBD1. Germline V CDR1 and CDR2: ENHRY, SYGVKD. The CDR3 consists of 14 residues. Unmatched junction bases numbered 2, after V lost 2 bases and J lost 2 bases. The CDR3 is CAISEGTVQETQYF. Written as DNA, the CDR3 is TGTGCCATCAGTGAGGGGACAGTTCAAGAGACCCAGTACTTC.

The count of this clone is one. The chain has TRBV7-8 and TRBJ2-7; 7 bases are shared with TRBD1. The CDR3 sequence is 16 residues long. The germline gives CDR1 SGHVS, CDR2 FQNEAQ. V lost 2 bases, J lost 3 bases, and 10 bases stayed unmatched. CDR3 residues: CASSLIATGVGYEQYF. In DNA, the CDR3 is TGTGCCAGCAGCTTAATTGCCACAGGGGTCGGCTACGAGCAGTACTTC.

The rearrangement joins TRBV5-6 to TRBJ2-3; D unclear. Trimming removed 5 bases at V and 4 bases at J, with 11 bases between. Germline CDR1 SGHDT, CDR2 YYEEEE. The CDR3 is 13 residues long. CDR3 nucleotides: TGTGCCAGCAGATTCTACAGCGCAGATACGCAGTATTTT. Protein product: CASRFYSADTQYF. Based on the CDR3 plus reference TRBV5-6 and TRBJ2-3, the full variable domain is DAGVTQSPTHLIKTRGQQVTLRCSPKSGHDTVSWYQQALGQGPQFIFQYYEEEERQRGNFPDRFSGHQFPNYSSELNVNALLLGDSALYLCASRFYSADTQYFGPGTRLTVL.

The chain carries TRBV5-1 and TRBJ2-3; TRBD1 agrees at 12 bases. CDR1 SGHRS and CDR2 YFSETQ come from the germline V gene. Unmatched junction bases numbered 3, after V lost 4 bases and J lost 6 bases. The CDR3 has 14 amino acids. CDR3 bases: TGCGCCAGCAGCGGGACAGGGGGCGCGGATACGCAGTATTTT. This gives the protein CASSGTGGADTQYF.

This sequence joins TRBV6-5 and TRBJ1-1, with 8 bases fitting TRBD1. CDR1 and CDR2 (germline): MNHEY, SVGAGI. The CDR3 is 13 amino acids. V shed 4 bases and J 11 bases; nucleotides not matched to a gene: 9. CDR3: CASSSGQGRLAFF. The DNA of the CDR3 is TGTGCCAGCAGTTCCGGACAGGGTCGATTGGCTTTCTTT.

The CDR3 region is CASSRDRELGYTF. DNA of the CDR3: TGTGCCAGCAGTCGGGACAGGGAGCTTGGCTACACCTTC. The chain employs TRBV2 and TRBJ1-2, with 9 bases matching TRBD1. There are 13 residues in the CDR3. The J segment lost 7 bases and the V segment lost 5 bases, leaving 5 bases of the junction unmatched. Germline lookup yields CDR1 SNHLY and CDR2 FYNNEI.

The chain employs TRBV14 and TRBJ1-1; D perhaps matches TRBD1 (6 bases). Trimming removed 6 bases from V and 1 base from J, with 18 bases in between. The CDR3 runs 16 residues. Germline V gene data show CDR1 as SGHDN and CDR2 as FVKESK. In nucleotides, the CDR3 is TGTGCCAGCAGACTCACTAGGGGGGGTGAGAACACTGAAGCTTTCTTT. It yields the protein CASRLTRGGENTEAFF.